The T cell receptor (beta chain) described here comes from a study of cytomegalovirus exposure and HLA in healthy donors. With respect to this clone: The antigen remains undetermined.

Notes on the study in general: Indistinguishable V segments, including TRBV6-2 and TRBV6-3, were excluded. Later on, analysis showed that most CMV-associated TCR beta chains appeared to be HLA-restricted. Three of the chains that were CMV-associated were confirmed in vitro to be specific for CMV antigens.

The length of the CDR3 is 16 residues. Per the germline V gene, CDR1 is KGHSH and CDR2 is LQKENI. V shed 0 bases and J shed 4 bases, with 14 bases lying between them. The PCR contained 60 Vbeta and 13 Jbeta primers. In the source study's methods: In a later analysis, of about 80 million unique beta chains, around 11 million appeared in at least two donors. TCRdb's table, derived via immunoSEQ multiplex PCR, lists solely in-frame clones and lacks some. That table is the source of V, J and clone size, and D and trimming were worked out from the DNA. In the table there are roughly 100,000 clones, around 72% of which are singletons.

The receptor's source is a young man in good health and CMV-seronegative. V usage is TRBV18 and J usage is TRBJ2-3; D perhaps matches TRBD2 (5 bases). Input material: PBMCs. Here the CDR3 reads CASSPPEAGAADTQYF. The DNA of the CDR3 is TGTGCCAGCTCACCACCGGAGGCGGGTGCGGCAGATACGCAGTATTTT. Combining the CDR3 with reference TRBV18 and TRBJ2-3 gives the whole variable domain NAGVMQNPRHLVRRRGQEARLRCSPMKGHSHVYWYRQLPEEGLKFMVYLQKENIIDESGMPKERFSAEFPKEGPSILRIQQVVRGDSAAYFCASSPPEAGAADTQYFGPGTRLTVL.